These T cell receptor beta chains were read from a single sample in a study of CD8 T cells in ankylosing spondylitis. TCRdb used MiXCR to reprocess the 5' RACE reads, holding one entry per CDR3 protein. The sample records roughly 180,000 distinct CDR3 sequences, roughly 10% being singletons. Sequencing input: blood, either unsorted or a sorted T cell fraction (not recorded which). The receptor set was obtained from a female donor with ankylosing spondylitis or in good health (not recorded which). CDR3s include the opening cysteine and the closing phenylalanine or tryptophan. Each record gives: V gene, D gene, J gene, clone size, CDR3 protein, CDR3 DNA. A D gene is named only where the DNA matches it firmly. Not every row has a clone size; where given, it reads once, few, many or a size class.

V: TRBV12-3/TRBV12-4
D: TRBD1
J: TRBJ2-7
size: NA
CDR3: CASSGTGGRNEQYF
DNA: TGTGCCAGCAGTGGGACAGGGGGTCGGAACGAGCAGTACTTC

V: TRBV10-3
D: NA
J: TRBJ2-3
size: few
CDR3: CAISEYGSGDTQYF
DNA: TGTGCCATCAGTGAGTACGGGAGTGGAGATACGCAGTATTTT

V: TRBV12-3/TRBV12-4
D: NA
J: TRBJ1-2
size: many
CDR3: CASSYGPRGYGYTF
DNA: TGTGCCAGCAGTTACGGACCAAGAGGGTATGGCTACACCTTC

V: TRBV25-1
D: NA
J: TRBJ2-3
size: many
CDR3: CASSEYFRSPTSTDTQYF
DNA: TGTGCCAGCAGTGAATATTTCAGGTCGCCTACAAGCACAGATACGCAGTATTTT

V: TRBV27
D: NA
J: TRBJ1-1
size: NA
CDR3: CASSPGVLNTEAFF
DNA: TGTGCCAGCAGCCCGGGAGTCCTAAACACTGAAGCTTTCTTT

V: TRBV6-2/TRBV6-3
D: NA
J: TRBJ2-1
size: NA
CDR3: CASSYVQTQQFF
DNA: TGTGCCAGCAGTTACGTGCAGACCCAGCAGTTCTTC

V: TRBV25-1
D: NA
J: TRBJ2-1
size: many
CDR3: CASSDLEGYNEQFF
DNA: TGTGCCAGCAGTGATTTGGAGGGATACAATGAGCAGTTCTTC

V: TRBV6-2/TRBV6-3
D: NA
J: TRBJ2-1
size: NA
CDR3: CASSTGIGYNEQFF
DNA: TGTGCCAGCAGTACCGGCATAGGCTACAATGAGCAGTTCTTC

V: TRBV6-2/TRBV6-3
D: TRBD2
J: TRBJ2-1
size: NA
CDR3: CASSLTSPDEQFF
DNA: TGTGCCAGCAGCCTGACTAGCCCGGATGAGCAGTTCTTC

V: TRBV6-1
D: TRBD2
J: TRBJ2-2
size: few
CDR3: CASRGEGLAANTGELFF
DNA: TGTGCCAGCAGGGGGGAGGGACTAGCGGCGAACACCGGGGAGCTGTTTTTT

V: TRBV20-1
D: TRBD1
J: TRBJ2-3
size: many
CDR3: CSARDRESTDTQYF
DNA: TGCAGTGCCCGGGACAGGGAGTCCACAGATACGCAGTATTTT

V: TRBV29-1
D: NA
J: TRBJ2-2
size: many
CDR3: CSANRVSTGELFF
DNA: TGCAGCGCCAACAGGGTCTCAACCGGGGAGCTGTTTTTT

V: TRBV5-6
D: NA
J: TRBJ1-1
size: many
CDR3: CASSLRSRMNTEAFF
DNA: TGTGCCAGCAGCTTGAGGAGCAGGATGAACACTGAAGCTTTCTTT

V: TRBV27
D: NA
J: TRBJ1-1
size: few
CDR3: CASMPVGGRGAFF
DNA: TGTGCCAGCATGCCGGTGGGAGGGAGGGGAGCTTTCTTT

V: TRBV4-1
D: NA
J: TRBJ2-1
size: many
CDR3: CASSQGRGLYHNEQFF
DNA: TGCGCCAGCAGCCAAGGACGCGGGTTGTACCACAATGAGCAGTTCTTC

V: TRBV28
D: TRBD1
J: TRBJ1-1
size: few
CDR3: CASSPLTGGPRNTEAFF
DNA: TGTGCCAGCAGTCCCCTGACAGGGGGTCCCCGGAACACTGAAGCTTTCTTT

V: TRBV19
D: NA
J: TRBJ2-1
size: few
CDR3: CASSIGDRFGYNEQFF
DNA: TGTGCCAGTAGTATAGGAGACAGGTTTGGGTACAATGAGCAGTTCTTC

V: TRBV6-6
D: NA
J: TRBJ1-1
size: NA
CDR3: CASSYRHQTEAFF
DNA: TGTGCCAGCAGTTACCGACACCAAACTGAAGCTTTCTTT

V: TRBV4-3
D: TRBD2
J: TRBJ2-3
size: many
CDR3: CASSPTPSGLADFTDTQYF
DNA: TGCGCCAGCAGCCCTACACCCTCGGGACTAGCGGATTTCACAGATACGCAGTATTTT

V: TRBV18
D: NA
J: TRBJ1-5
size: few
CDR3: CASSPSRRGNQPQHF
DNA: TGTGCCAGCTCACCTTCGCGACGGGGCAATCAGCCCCAGCATTTT

V: TRBV10-3
D: NA
J: TRBJ2-7
size: few
CDR3: CAISESRGPHEQYF
DNA: TGTGCCATCAGTGAGTCGAGGGGACCTCACGAGCAGTACTTC

V: TRBV5-5
D: NA
J: TRBJ2-7
size: NA
CDR3: CASSFTLRGSYEQYF
DNA: TGTGCCAGCAGCTTCACCTTACGCGGCTCCTACGAGCAGTACTTC

V: TRBV7-7
D: NA
J: TRBJ2-2
size: few
CDR3: CARFGTGELFF
DNA: TGTGCGAGGTTCGGGACCGGGGAGCTGTTTTTT